This TCR beta chain was recovered during a study of blood T cell repertoires in COVID-19. V was pared by 6 bases and J by 12 bases, with 13 bases of the junction left unmatched. The CDR3 covers 14 residues. Donors were grouped by their self-reported clinical history. Sequencing used immunoSEQ multiplex PCR; TCRdb keeps in-frame clones, though not all of them. The repertoire holds about 210,000 clones, with about 76% as singletons. The sample consisted of PBMCs or T cells enriched from blood (not recorded which). This receptor was taken from a woman between 45 and 65 years old with acute COVID-19. The chain uses TRBV23-1 and TRBJ2-1, with 8 bases fitting TRBD2. TRBV23-1 is an open reading frame whose function is uncertain. The CDR3 protein is CASSQTSARGWQFF. Here the CDR3 DNA reads TGCGCCAGCAGCCAGACTAGCGCCCGCGGGTGGCAGTTCTTC.